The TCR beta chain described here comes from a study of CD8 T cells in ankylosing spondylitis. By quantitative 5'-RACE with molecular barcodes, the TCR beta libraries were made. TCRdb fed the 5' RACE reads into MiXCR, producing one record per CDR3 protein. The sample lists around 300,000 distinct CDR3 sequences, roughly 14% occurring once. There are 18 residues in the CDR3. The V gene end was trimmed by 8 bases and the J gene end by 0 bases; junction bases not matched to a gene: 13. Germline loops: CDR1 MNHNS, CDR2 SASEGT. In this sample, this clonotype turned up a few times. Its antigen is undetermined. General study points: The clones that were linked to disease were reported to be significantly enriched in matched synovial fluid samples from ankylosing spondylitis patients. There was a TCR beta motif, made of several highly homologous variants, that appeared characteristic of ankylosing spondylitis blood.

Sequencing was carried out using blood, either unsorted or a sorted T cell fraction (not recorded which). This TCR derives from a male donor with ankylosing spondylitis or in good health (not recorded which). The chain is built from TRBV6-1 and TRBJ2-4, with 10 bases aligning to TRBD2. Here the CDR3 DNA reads TGTGCCAGCGCAACCTCCGGGACTAGCGTAGGAGCCAAAAACATTCAGTACTTC. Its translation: CASATSGTSVGAKNIQYF.